These 6 T cell receptor beta chains were sequenced from one sample in a study of T-cell memory formation after mild COVID-19. TCRdb re-derived calls from the 5' RACE reads in MiXCR, one entry per CDR3 protein. The table includes 350,000 to 500,000 distinct CDR3 sequences, approximately 18% detected once. The sequencing sample was made of PBMCs or a T cell subset sorted from them (not recorded which). Every receptor here comes from a man aged 18 to 29 who had mild COVID-19 (a few samples of this study predate the infection). Cell type and time point are not known.

The V call is TRBV6-1, the J call TRBJ1-3; D is perhaps TRBD1 (6 bases). The V end was cut by 10 bases, the J end by 3 bases, with 13 bases between. The V gene's germline CDR1 is MNHNS and CDR2 SASEGT. This CDR3 has 13 residues. The CDR3 loop reads CAIPGAGGNTIYF. DNA of the CDR3: TGTGCCATCCCAGGGGCAGGTGGAAACACCATATATTTT.

CDR3 loop: CASSQDRGRTGELFF. CDR3 in DNA: TGTGCCAGCAGCCAAGACAGGGGGCGGACCGGGGAGCTGTTTTTT. This rearrangement joins TRBV14 to TRBJ2-2, with 8 bases that match TRBD1. V was pared by 0 bases and J by 5 bases, with 2 bases of the junction left unmatched. Germline V gene data show CDR1 as SGHDN and CDR2 as FVKESK. The length of the CDR3 is 15 residues. Supplemented by reference TRBV14 and TRBJ2-2, the full variable domain reads EAGVTQFPSHSVIEKGQTVTLRCDPISGHDNLYWYRRVMGKEIKFLLHFVKESKQDESGMPNNRFLAERTGGTYSTLKVQPAELEDSGVYFCASSQDRGRTGELFFGEGSRLTVL.

The chain uses TRBV30 and TRBJ1-2, with unresolved D. V dropped 0 bases and J dropped 4 bases, with 6 bases sitting between them. Germline V lookup: CDR1 GTSNPN, CDR2 SVGIG (reference sequence). The CDR3 contains 12 residues. As DNA, the CDR3 is TGTGCCTGGAGTGTACAGACCTATGGCTACACCTTC. It is translated as CAWSVQTYGYTF.

This clonotype was seen a few times. This chain links TRBV7-2 with TRBJ2-7; TRBD2 matches 10 bases. Trimming cost V 4 bases and J 0 bases; bases outside gene matches: 6. CDR1 is SGHTA and CDR2 is FQGNSA in the germline V gene. The CDR3 sequence is 16 residues long. The CDR3 spells CASSYLSGGYSYEQYF. The CDR3 DNA follows: TGTGCCAGCAGCTATCTTAGCGGGGGGTACTCCTACGAGCAGTACTTC.

This clonotype was seen a handful of times. The J gene is TRBJ2-1, the V gene TRBV20-1, with D maybe TRBD1 (6 bases). With 3 bases removed from V and 7 bases from J, the gap between germline ends came to 16 bases. This CDR3 has 14 amino acids. Germline values: CDR1 DFQATT, CDR2 SNEGSKA (reference sequence). CDR3 DNA sequence: TGCAGTGCTAGTCTCCTAACAGGGTGGAATGAGCAGTTCTTC. Translating gives CSASLLTGWNEQFF.

The V and J genes are TRBV27 and TRBJ2-5; 9 bases are a match to TRBD2. J lost 5 bases, V lost 7 bases, and 11 bases had no gene match. The CDR3 sequence is 15 residues long. CDR1 and CDR2 (germline): MNHEY, SMNVEV (reference sequence). CDR3 DNA: TGTGCCAGCAACCGGCGGGGGGGGATAACGGAGACCCAGTACTTC. It yields the protein CASNRRGGITETQYF.